The 20 T cell receptor beta chains below were found in one sample sequenced in a study of shared clonotypes between healthy human individuals. The method was immunoSEQ multiplex PCR; TCRdb's version includes in-frame clones alone and lacks a portion of them. The sample consists of roughly 2.4 million clones, more than 90% of them appearing once. Sequences were obtained from naive CD4+ T cells sorted from blood. Noted subset: CD45RA+ positively selected. Receptor source: a man aged 18 to 29 in good health.

This rearrangement joins TRBV28 to TRBJ1-5; D remains unclear. The CDR3 extends over 17 amino acids. Germline V gives CDR1 MDHEN, CDR2 SYDVKM. Trimming pared 6 bases from V and 0 bases from J, leaving 18 bases between. The CDR3, as DNA: TGTGCCAGCAGCTCAATCTTGGGGTTATATAGCAATCAGCCCCAGCATTTT. Translated, it gives CASSSILGLYSNQPQHF.

The V call is TRBV6-6, the J call TRBJ2-3; 10 bases align to TRBD2. CDR1 is MNHNY, CDR2 SVGAGI, per germline (reference sequence). The CDR3 runs 14 residues. V shed 11 bases, J shed 6 bases, and the junction held 11 bases outside the gene matches. In DNA form, the CDR3 reads TGTGCCGGGACGAGCGGGAGGGCCTTGGATACGCAGTATTTT. The encoded protein is CAGTSGRALDTQYF.

This chain connects TRBV10-3 to TRBJ2-2; 8 bases fit TRBD1. This CDR3 has 13 amino acids. The J segment lost 3 bases and the V segment lost 8 bases, leaving 2 bases of the junction unmatched. Germline assignment: CDR1 ENHRY and CDR2 SYGVKD. The CDR3 bases are TGTGCCATCCAGGGGGCCGACACCGGGGAGCTGTTTTTT. Encoded protein: CAIQGADTGELFF.

The chain couples TRBV6-5 to TRBJ1-2; D is perhaps TRBD1 (6 bases). Germline assignment: CDR1 MNHEY and CDR2 SVGAGI. CDR3 length equals 13 residues. Trimming removed 7 bases at V and 8 bases at J, with 17 bases between. DNA for the CDR3: TGTGCCAGCACCAGAAAGGGGGGGGTCGGCTACACCTTC. It translates to CASTRKGGVGYTF.

Remarks on this clone: Other DNA variants within this sample encode the same CDR3. V gene TRBV5-1 combines with J gene TRBJ1-1, with a weak D call TRBD1 (5 bases). Looked up from germline, CDR1 is SGHRS and CDR2 is YFSETQ. V was cut by 4 bases and J by 1 base, with 8 bases left in between. The CDR3 covers 13 residues. The CDR3 DNA is TGCGCCAGCAGCCTACAGGAGAACACTGAAGCTTTCTTT. Translation: CASSLQENTEAFF.

The gene calls are TRBV9 and TRBJ2-7; D tentatively reads TRBD1 or TRBD2 (5 bases each). Trimming stripped 0 bases from V and 4 bases from J, with 14 bases between. The CDR3 is 15 residues long. CDR1 is SGDLS, CDR2 YYNGEE, per germline. The CDR3 loop reads CASSVEAGSRYEQYF. In DNA, the CDR3 is TGTGCCAGCAGCGTAGAGGCAGGGAGTAGGTACGAGCAGTACTTC.

The rearrangement joins TRBV30 to TRBJ2-3, with D tentatively TRBD1 or TRBD2 (6 bases each). The CDR3 spans 14 residues. Trimming cost V 3 bases and J 1 base, with 11 bases left between them. From germline, CDR1 is GTSNPN and CDR2 SVGIG (reference sequence). CDR3 in DNA: TGTGCCTGGAGCCGCCGGGGGCGCACAGATACGCAGTATTTT. This codes for CAWSRRGRTDTQYF.

Only one count was recorded for this clone. The rearrangement uses TRBV19 and TRBJ1-4, with 7 bases identical to TRBD1. Looked up from germline, CDR1 is LNHDA and CDR2 is SQIVND (reference sequence). The CDR3 is 16 amino acids. J was trimmed by 0 bases and V by 7 bases; bases with no gene match: 8. CDR3 amino acids: CASIRGQSATNEKLFF. DNA of the CDR3: TGTGCCAGTATAAGGGGGCAATCGGCAACTAATGAAAAACTGTTTTTT.

This chain uses TRBV27 with TRBJ1-1, with D perhaps matching TRBD1 (6 bases). V was shortened by 5 bases and J by 3 bases, with 16 bases between the two germline ends. The germline CDR1 and CDR2 sequences are MNHEY and SMNVEV (reference sequence). This CDR3 region has 15 residues. The DNA for the CDR3 is TGTGCCAGCAGTCTCCCAGGGGTACTGGACACTGAAGCTTTCTTT. Its translation is CASSLPGVLDTEAFF.

V is TRBV6-1 and J is TRBJ2-2, with 8 bases matching TRBD2. CDR3 length equals 16 residues. V was clipped by 2 bases and J by 1 base; unmatched bases: 3. Germline-derived CDR1 and CDR2 are MNHNS and SASEGT. In nucleotides, the CDR3 is TGTGCCAGCAGTGAAATCGCGGGAGGGAACACCGGGGAGCTGTTTTTT. This gives the protein CASSEIAGGNTGELFF.

The chain has TRBV19 and TRBJ2-3; no clear D. CDR1 is LNHDA, CDR2 SQIVND, per germline (reference sequence). The CDR3 is 15 amino acids. V was trimmed by 3 bases and J by 5 bases, leaving 15 bases between them. CDR3 protein: CASSIIAVKGDTQYF. For the CDR3, the DNA is TGTGCCAGTAGTATCATAGCAGTCAAGGGAGATACGCAGTATTTT.

The chain carries TRBV2 and TRBJ2-7; 11 positions match TRBD2. The ends lost 3 bases at V and 7 bases at J; junction bases unmatched: 8. The CDR3 has 15 amino acids. Germline lookup yields CDR1 SNHLY and CDR2 FYNNEI. CDR3 protein: CASSETLAGVGEQYF. The CDR3 DNA reads as TGTGCCAGCAGTGAGACACTAGCGGGAGTCGGGGAGCAGTACTTC.

The V gene is TRBV6-5, the J gene TRBJ1-4; D is undetermined. The germline CDR1 and CDR2 sequences are MNHEY and SVGAGI. The V end was cut by 0 bases, the J end by 5 bases, with 13 bases between. There are 16 residues in the CDR3. This CDR3 reads CASSYSINSKNEKLFF. CDR3 bases: TGTGCCAGCAGTTACTCGATCAACAGTAAAAATGAAAAACTGTTTTTT.

The rearrangement links TRBV7-9 to TRBJ2-7; D is unresolved. The CDR3 sequence is 13 residues long. CDR1 and CDR2 from the germline V gene are SEHNR and FQNEAQ (reference sequence). Trimming stripped 1 base from V and 5 bases from J, with 9 bases between. The CDR3 protein is CASSLGVLNEQYF. The CDR3 DNA reads TGTGCCAGCAGCTTAGGCGTCCTCAACGAGCAGTACTTC.

The V call is TRBV9, the J call TRBJ1-2, with no clear D. V was shortened by 0 bases and J by 8 bases, with 17 bases between the two germline ends. Germline V gives CDR1 SGDLS, CDR2 YYNGEE. This CDR3 is built from 15 residues. The CDR3 loop is CASSVGVGILGGYTF. DNA of the CDR3: TGTGCCAGCAGCGTAGGAGTGGGTATTCTCGGGGGCTACACCTTC.

The chain combines TRBV28 with TRBJ2-3; D possibly corresponds to TRBD2 (5 bases). The CDR3 totals 16 residues. The V gene's germline CDR1 is MDHEN and CDR2 SYDVKM. The V gene lost 0 bases and the J gene lost 3 bases, with 13 bases spanning the gap. Here the CDR3 DNA reads TGTGCCAGCAGTTTATGGGGCTCCGGCGGGACAGATACGCAGTATTTT. This translates into CASSLWGSGGTDTQYF. Using reference TRBV28 and TRBJ2-3 for the parts outside the CDR3, the full variable domain is DVKVTQSSRYLVKRTGEKVFLECVQDMDHENMFWYRQDPGLGLRLIYFSYDVKMKEKGDIPEGYSVSREKKERFSLILESASTNQTSMYLCASSLWGSGGTDTQYFGPGTRLTVL.

Regarding this clone: Other DNA sequences within the sample encode an identical CDR3. The chain uses TRBV5-1 and TRBJ2-3; TRBD2 aligns across 9 bases. The ends lost 3 bases at V and 0 bases at J; junction bases unmatched: 2. The V gene's germline CDR1 is SGHRS and CDR2 YFSETQ. The CDR3 extends over 15 amino acids. The CDR3 DNA sequence: TGCGCCAGCAGCTCGGGACTAGCTAGCACAGATACGCAGTATTTT. Translating it yields CASSSGLASTDTQYF.

A word on this clone: One junction end does not reproduce the germline sequence, and a read error may be involved. The sample contains more than one DNA sequence encoding this CDR3. The chain carries TRBV7-2 and TRBJ2-7, with no clear D. Germline V lookup: CDR1 SGHTA, CDR2 FQGNSA. The CDR3 covers 11 residues. The DNA of the CDR3 is TGTGCCAGCAGTTTAGTGGGGGAGCAGTACTTC. Encoded protein: CASSLVGEQYF.

The rearrangement joins TRBV19 to TRBJ1-2; tentative D call: TRBD1 (5 bases). The CDR3 contains 15 residues. The germline V gene has CDR1 LNHDA and CDR2 SQIVND (reference sequence). The ends were cut back, 4 bases at V and 4 bases at J, with 16 bases in the middle. In nucleotides, the CDR3 is TGTGCCAGTAGTAAAACGGTGGGGGGAACCTATGGCTACACCTTC. It translates to CASSKTVGGTYGYTF.

The J gene is TRBJ2-7, the V gene TRBV19; weak D call: TRBD2 (5 bases). Germline CDR1 LNHDA, CDR2 SQIVND (reference sequence). There are 13 residues in the CDR3. V gave up 8 bases and J gave up 7 bases, with 18 bases separating them. The CDR3 region has the DNA TGTGCCAGTTATTCCCCGGGTTCGGGGGAGCAGTACTTC. Amino acids: CASYSPGSGEQYF.